This TCR beta chain was identified in a study of blood T cell repertoires in COVID-19. Study-level background: Collection of acute and convalescent COVID-19 samples took place in the United States, Italy and Spain. The analysed material was cDNA or gDNA that came from T cells, B-cell-depleted T cells, or PBMCs.

This CDR3 contains 14 residues. Germline CDR1 is LNHDA and CDR2 is SQIVND (reference sequence). The V gene end was trimmed by 6 bases and the J gene end by 5 bases; junction bases not matched to a gene: 7. Original processing methods: Reference gene primer amplification in the assay estimated nucleated cell counts. Sequencing was performed with immunoSEQ multiplex PCR; in TCRdb, only in-frame clones are kept and a portion is missing. The V and J calls and clone size were taken over from that table, and D and trimming were inferred from the DNA. The sample lists tens of thousands of clones, roughly 85% occurring once.

The material sequenced was peripheral blood. The chain joins TRBV19 to TRBJ2-5; 9 nucleotides match TRBD1. The origin of this receptor is a human donor in a cohort sampled during active COVID-19. CDR3 sequence reads: CASRTQGAGETQYF. The CDR3 DNA reads TGTGCCAGTAGGACACAGGGGGCCGGGGAGACCCAGTACTTC.